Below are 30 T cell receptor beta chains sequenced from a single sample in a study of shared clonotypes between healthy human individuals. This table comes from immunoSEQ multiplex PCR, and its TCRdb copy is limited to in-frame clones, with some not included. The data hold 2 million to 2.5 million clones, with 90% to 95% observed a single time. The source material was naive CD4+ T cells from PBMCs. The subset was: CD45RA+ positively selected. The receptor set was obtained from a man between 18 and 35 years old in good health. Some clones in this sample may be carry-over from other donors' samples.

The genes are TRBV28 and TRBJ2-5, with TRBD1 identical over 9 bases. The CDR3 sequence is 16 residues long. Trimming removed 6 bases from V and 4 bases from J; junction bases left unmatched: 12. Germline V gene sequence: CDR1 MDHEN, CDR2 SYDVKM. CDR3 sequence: CASRPKQGARVETQYF. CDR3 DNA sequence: TGTGCCAGCAGACCGAAACAGGGGGCGCGAGTAGAGACCCAGTACTTC.

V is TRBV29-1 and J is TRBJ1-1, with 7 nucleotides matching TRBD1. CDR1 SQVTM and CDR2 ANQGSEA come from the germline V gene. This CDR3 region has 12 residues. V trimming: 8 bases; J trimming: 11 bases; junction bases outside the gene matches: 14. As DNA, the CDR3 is TGCAGCACTTCGAGGGAGGGGGCCTATGCTTTCTTT. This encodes CSTSREGAYAFF.

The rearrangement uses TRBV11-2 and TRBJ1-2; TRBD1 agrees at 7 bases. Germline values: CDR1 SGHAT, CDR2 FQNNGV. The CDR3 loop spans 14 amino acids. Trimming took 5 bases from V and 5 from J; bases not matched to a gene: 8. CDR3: CASSAAGTAYGYTF. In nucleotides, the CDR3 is TGTGCCAGCAGCGCGGCCGGGACAGCATATGGCTACACCTTC.

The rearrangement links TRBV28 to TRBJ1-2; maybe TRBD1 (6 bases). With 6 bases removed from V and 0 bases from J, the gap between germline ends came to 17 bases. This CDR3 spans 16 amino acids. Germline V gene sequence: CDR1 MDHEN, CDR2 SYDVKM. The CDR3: CASSRGGPYSNYGYTF. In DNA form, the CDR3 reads TGTGCCAGCAGCCGGGGGGGGCCGTACTCTAACTATGGCTACACCTTC.

The CDR3 nucleotides read TGTGCCACCACGACTAGCGGGCGCCCACTAAGCTCCTACAATGAGCAGTTCTTC. Its protein product is CATTTSGRPLSSYNEQFF. The gene calls are TRBV19 and TRBJ2-1; 10 bases align to TRBD2. V lost 10 bases and J lost 0; bases outside the gene matches: 15. The CDR3 runs to 18 residues. CDR1 is LNHDA and CDR2 is SQIVND in the germline V gene (reference sequence).

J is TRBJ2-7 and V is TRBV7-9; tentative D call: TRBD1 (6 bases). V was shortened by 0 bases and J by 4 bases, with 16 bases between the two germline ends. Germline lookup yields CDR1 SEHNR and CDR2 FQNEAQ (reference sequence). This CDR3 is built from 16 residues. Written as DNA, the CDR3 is TGTGCCAGCAGCTTAGCGTTGTCAGGGGACGCGTACGAGCAGTACTTC. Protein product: CASSLALSGDAYEQYF.

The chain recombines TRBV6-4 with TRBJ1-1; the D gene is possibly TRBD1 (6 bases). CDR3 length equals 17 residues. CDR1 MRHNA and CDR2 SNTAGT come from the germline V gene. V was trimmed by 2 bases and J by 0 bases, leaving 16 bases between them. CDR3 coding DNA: TGTGCCAGCAGTGACGAGGGGGGGACCACTATGAACACTGAAGCTTTCTTT. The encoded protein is CASSDEGGTTMNTEAFF.

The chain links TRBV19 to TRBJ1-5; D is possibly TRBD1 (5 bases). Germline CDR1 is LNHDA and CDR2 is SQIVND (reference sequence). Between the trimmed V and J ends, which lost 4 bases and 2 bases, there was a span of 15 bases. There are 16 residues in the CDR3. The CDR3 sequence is CASSRVGTPGNQPQHF. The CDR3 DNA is TGTGCCAGTAGTAGGGTTGGGACCCCAGGCAATCAGCCCCAGCATTTT.

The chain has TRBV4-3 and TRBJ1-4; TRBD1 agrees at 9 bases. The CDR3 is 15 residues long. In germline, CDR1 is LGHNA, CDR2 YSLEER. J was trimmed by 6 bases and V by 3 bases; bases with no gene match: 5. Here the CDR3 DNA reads TGCGCCAGCAGCCAGAGGGACAGGGAAGATGAAAAACTGTTTTTT. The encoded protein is CASSQRDREDEKLFF.

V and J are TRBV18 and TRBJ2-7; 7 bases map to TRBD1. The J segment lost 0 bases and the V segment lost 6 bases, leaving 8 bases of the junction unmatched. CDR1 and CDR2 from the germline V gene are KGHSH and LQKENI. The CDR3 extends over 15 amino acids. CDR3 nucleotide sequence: TGTGCCAGCTCGGTGAGACAGGGTAGCTCCTACGAGCAGTACTTC. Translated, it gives CASSVRQGSSYEQYF.

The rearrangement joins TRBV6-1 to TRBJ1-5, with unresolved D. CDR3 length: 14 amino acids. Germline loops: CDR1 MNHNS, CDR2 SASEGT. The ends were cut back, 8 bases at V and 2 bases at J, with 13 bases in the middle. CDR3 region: CASFLGSGNQPQHF. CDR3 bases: TGTGCCAGCTTTCTAGGGAGTGGCAATCAGCCCCAGCATTTT.

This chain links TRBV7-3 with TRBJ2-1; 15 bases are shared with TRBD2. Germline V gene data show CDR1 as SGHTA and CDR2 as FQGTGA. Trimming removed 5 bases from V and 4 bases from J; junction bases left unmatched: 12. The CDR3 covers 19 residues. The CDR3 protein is CASSQFLRTSGREYNEQFF. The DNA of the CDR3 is TGTGCCAGCAGCCAATTCCTCAGGACTAGCGGGAGGGAGTACAATGAGCAGTTCTTC.

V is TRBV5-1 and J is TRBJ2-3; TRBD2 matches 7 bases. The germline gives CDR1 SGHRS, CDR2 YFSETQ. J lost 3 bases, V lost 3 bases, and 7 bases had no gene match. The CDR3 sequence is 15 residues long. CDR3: CASSSTRGGTDTQYF. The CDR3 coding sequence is TGCGCCAGCAGCTCGACTAGGGGAGGGACAGATACGCAGTATTTT. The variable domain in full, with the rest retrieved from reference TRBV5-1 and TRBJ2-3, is KAGVTQTPRYLIKTRGQQVTLSCSPISGHRSVSWYQQTPGQGLQFLFEYFSETQRNKGNFPGRFSGRQFSNSRSEMNVSTLELGDSALYLCASSSTRGGTDTQYFGPGTRLTVL.

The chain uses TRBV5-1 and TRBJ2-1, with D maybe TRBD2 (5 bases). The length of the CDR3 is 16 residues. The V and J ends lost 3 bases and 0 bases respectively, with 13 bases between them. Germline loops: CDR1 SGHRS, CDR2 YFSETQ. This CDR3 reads CASSSLRGSSYNEQFF. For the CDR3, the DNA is TGCGCCAGCAGCTCCCTCCGGGGAAGCTCCTACAATGAGCAGTTCTTC. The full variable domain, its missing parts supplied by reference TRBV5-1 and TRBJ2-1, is KAGVTQTPRYLIKTRGQQVTLSCSPISGHRSVSWYQQTPGQGLQFLFEYFSETQRNKGNFPGRFSGRQFSNSRSEMNVSTLELGDSALYLCASSSLRGSSYNEQFFGPGTRLTVL.

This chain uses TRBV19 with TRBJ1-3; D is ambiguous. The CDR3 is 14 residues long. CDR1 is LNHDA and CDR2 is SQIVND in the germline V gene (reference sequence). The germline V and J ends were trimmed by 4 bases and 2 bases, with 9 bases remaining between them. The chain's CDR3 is CASSSRAAGNTIYF. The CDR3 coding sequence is TGTGCCAGTAGTAGTAGGGCGGCTGGAAACACCATATATTTT.

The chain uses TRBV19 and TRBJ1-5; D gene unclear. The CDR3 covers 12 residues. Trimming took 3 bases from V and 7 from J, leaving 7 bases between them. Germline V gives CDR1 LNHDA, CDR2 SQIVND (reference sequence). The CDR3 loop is CASSIIWQPQHF. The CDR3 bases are TGTGCCAGTAGTATTATATGGCAGCCCCAGCATTTT.

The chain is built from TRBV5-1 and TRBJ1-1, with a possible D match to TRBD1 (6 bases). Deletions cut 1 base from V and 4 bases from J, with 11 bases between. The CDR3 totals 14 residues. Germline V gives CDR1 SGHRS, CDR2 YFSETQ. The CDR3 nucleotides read TGCGCCAGCAGCTTGAGGAGGGGGAGCACTGAAGCTTTCTTT. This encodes CASSLRRGSTEAFF.

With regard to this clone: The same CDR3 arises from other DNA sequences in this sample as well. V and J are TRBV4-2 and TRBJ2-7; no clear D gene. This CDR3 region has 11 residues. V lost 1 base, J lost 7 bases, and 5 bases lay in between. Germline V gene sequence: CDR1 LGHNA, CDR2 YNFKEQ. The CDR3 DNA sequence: TGTGCCAGCAGCCAAGTGGGAGAGCAGTACTTC. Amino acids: CASSQVGEQYF.

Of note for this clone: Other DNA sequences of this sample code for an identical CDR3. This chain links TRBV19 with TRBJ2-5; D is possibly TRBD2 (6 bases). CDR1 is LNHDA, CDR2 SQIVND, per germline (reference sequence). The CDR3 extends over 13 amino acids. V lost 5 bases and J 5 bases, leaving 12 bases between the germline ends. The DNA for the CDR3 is TGTGCCAGTAGTCGGCGGGAAGGGGAGACCCAGTACTTC. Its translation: CASSRREGETQYF. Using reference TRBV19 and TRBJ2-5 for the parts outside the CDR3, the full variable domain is DGGITQSPKYLFRKEGQNVTLSCEQNLNHDAMYWYRQDPGQGLRLIYYSQIVNDFQKGDIAEGYSVSREKKESFPLTVTSAQKNPTAFYLCASSRREGETQYFGPGTRLLVL.

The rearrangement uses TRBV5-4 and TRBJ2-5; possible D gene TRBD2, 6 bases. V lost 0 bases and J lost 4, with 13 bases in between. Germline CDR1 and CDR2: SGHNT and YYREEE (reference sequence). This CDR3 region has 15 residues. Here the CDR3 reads CASSLGSGRPETQYF. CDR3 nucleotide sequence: TGTGCCAGCAGCTTGGGGTCCGGGAGACCAGAGACCCAGTACTTC.

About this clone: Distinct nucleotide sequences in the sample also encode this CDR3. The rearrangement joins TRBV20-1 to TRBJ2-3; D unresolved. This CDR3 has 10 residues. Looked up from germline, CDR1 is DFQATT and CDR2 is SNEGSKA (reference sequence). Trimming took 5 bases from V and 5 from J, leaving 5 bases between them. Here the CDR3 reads CSAPRDTQYF. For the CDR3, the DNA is TGCAGTGCTCCCCGAGATACGCAGTATTTT.

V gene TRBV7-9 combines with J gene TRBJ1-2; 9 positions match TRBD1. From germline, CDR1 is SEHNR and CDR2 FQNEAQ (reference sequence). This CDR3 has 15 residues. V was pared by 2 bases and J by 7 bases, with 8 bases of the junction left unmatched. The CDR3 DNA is TGTGCCAGCAGCTTACCGGGACAGGGAGCCGGTGGCTACACCTTC. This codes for CASSLPGQGAGGYTF. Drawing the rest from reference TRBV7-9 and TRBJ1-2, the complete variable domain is DTGVSQNPRHKITKRGQNVTFRCDPISEHNRLYWYRQTLGQGPEFLTYFQNEAQLEKSRLLSDRFSAERPKGSFSTLEIQRTEQGDSAMYLCASSLPGQGAGGYTFGSGTRLTVV.

CDR3 DNA sequence: TGTGCCAGCAGCAAAAGCGGGAGAGAACCCTACAATGAGCAGTTCTTC. Protein product: CASSKSGREPYNEQFF. The V call is TRBV7-9, the J call TRBJ2-1; 8 bases line up with TRBD2. This CDR3 region has 16 residues. V dropped 5 bases and J dropped 2; count of bases not matched to a gene: 8. CDR1 is SEHNR, CDR2 FQNEAQ, per germline (reference sequence).

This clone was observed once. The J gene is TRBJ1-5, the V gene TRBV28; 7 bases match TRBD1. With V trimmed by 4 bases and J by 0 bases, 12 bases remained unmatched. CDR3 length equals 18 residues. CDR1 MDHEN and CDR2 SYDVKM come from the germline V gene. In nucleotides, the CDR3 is TGTGCCAGCAGTTCGGGACAGTGGGGCTTATATAGCAATCAGCCCCAGCATTTT. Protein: CASSSGQWGLYSNQPQHF.

The CDR3 protein is CASSWPGETQYF. The CDR3 nucleotides are TGCGCCAGCAGCTGGCCGGGGGAGACCCAGTACTTC. This sequence joins TRBV5-1 and TRBJ2-5; a weak D match, TRBD2 (5 bases). V lost 3 bases to trimming and J lost 5 bases, with 8 bases between them. Germline-derived CDR1 and CDR2 are SGHRS and YFSETQ. The CDR3 sequence is 12 residues long. Filled out from reference TRBV5-1 and TRBJ2-5, the complete variable domain reads KAGVTQTPRYLIKTRGQQVTLSCSPISGHRSVSWYQQTPGQGLQFLFEYFSETQRNKGNFPGRFSGRQFSNSRSEMNVSTLELGDSALYLCASSWPGETQYFGPGTRLLVL.

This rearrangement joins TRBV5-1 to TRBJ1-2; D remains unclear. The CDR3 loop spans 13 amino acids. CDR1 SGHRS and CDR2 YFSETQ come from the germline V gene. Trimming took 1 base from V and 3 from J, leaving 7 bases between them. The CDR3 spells CASSLRQDYGYTF. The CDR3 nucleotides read TGCGCCAGCAGCTTGAGGCAGGACTATGGCTACACCTTC.

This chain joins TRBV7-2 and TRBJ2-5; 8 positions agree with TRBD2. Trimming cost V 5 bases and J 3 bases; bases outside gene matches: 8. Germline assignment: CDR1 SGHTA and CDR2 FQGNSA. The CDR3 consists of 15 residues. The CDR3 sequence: CASSPPAGVEETQYF. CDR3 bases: TGTGCCAGCAGCCCGCCAGCGGGAGTAGAAGAGACCCAGTACTTC.

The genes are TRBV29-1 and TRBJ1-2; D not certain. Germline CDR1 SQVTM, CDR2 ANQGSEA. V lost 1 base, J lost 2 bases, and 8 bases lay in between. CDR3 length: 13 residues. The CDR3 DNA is TGCAGCGTTGAAGGTACTTTGAACTATGGCTACACCTTC. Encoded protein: CSVEGTLNYGYTF.

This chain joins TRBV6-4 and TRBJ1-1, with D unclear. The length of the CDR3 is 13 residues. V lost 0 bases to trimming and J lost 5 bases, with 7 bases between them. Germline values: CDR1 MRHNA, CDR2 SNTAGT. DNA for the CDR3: TGTGCCAGCAGTGACTCAATAAAGACTGAAGCTTTCTTT. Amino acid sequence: CASSDSIKTEAFF.

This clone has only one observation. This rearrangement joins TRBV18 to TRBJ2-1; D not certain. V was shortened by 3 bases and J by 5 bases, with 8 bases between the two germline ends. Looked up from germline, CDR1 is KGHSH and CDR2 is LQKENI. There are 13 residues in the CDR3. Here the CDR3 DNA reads TGTGCCAGCTCACCCTACTTCGACAATGAGCAGTTCTTC. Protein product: CASSPYFDNEQFF.